The entry that follows covers one T cell receptor (beta chain) sequence. Which cohort a participant joined came from the clinical history participants gave. Two negative PCRs, clearance, or symptom resolution were required of recovered Cohort 3 donors. V lost 1 base to trimming and J lost 9 bases, with 9 bases between them. This CDR3 is 12 amino acids long. The germline CDR1 and CDR2 sequences are SEHNR and FQNEAQ (reference sequence). This sample is drawn from a study of blood T cell repertoires in COVID-19. Study in general: Whether acute or convalescent, the COVID-19 samples came from the United States, Italy and Spain.

As processed by the authors: Amplifying reference gene primers gave estimates of nucleated cell counts. Measured with immunoSEQ multiplex PCR; TCRdb has only the in-frame clones, and not every one. The V and J calls and clone size come from that table; D and trimming were worked out from the DNA. Of over 120,000 clones in the sample, roughly 85% were seen once. The sequence was obtained from a woman aged 45-65 years who had recovered from COVID-19. This chain connects TRBV7-9 to TRBJ1-2; no firm D call. The sequencing input was PBMCs or T cells enriched from blood (not recorded which). The CDR3 coding sequence is TGTGCCAGCAGCTTAGGAGAGATGAGCTACACCTTC. Its protein is CASSLGEMSYTF. The full variable domain, rest sourced from reference TRBV7-9 and TRBJ1-2, is DTGVSQNPRHKITKRGQNVTFRCDPISEHNRLYWYRQTLGQGPEFLTYFQNEAQLEKSRLLSDRFSAERPKGSFSTLEIQRTEQGDSAMYLCASSLGEMSYTFGSGTRLTVV.